The 14 T cell receptor beta chains below all came from one sample that was sequenced in a study of breast tumors, draining lymph nodes, adjacent tissues. Via MiXCR, TCRdb re-called the multiplex PCR reads, giving one row per CDR3 protein. The sample lists 20,000 to 25,000 distinct CDR3 sequences, over 60% occurring once. Sequenced material: tumor-adjacent breast tissue. The receptors stem from a female donor with breast cancer. Some clones in this sample may be carry-over from other donors' samples.

The chain links TRBV7-2 to TRBJ2-1, with D perhaps matching TRBD1 (6 bases). From germline, CDR1 is SGHTA and CDR2 FQGNSA. The V gene lost 2 bases and the J gene lost 6 bases, with 11 bases spanning the gap. The CDR3 is 14 amino acids. This CDR3 reads CASSLRSGVNEQFF. The CDR3 DNA reads as TGTGCCAGCAGCTTAAGGTCAGGGGTCAATGAGCAGTTCTTC.

V is TRBV5-1 and J is TRBJ1-6; the match to TRBD1 covers 9 bases. The CDR3 spans 14 residues. After removal of 4 bases from V and 7 bases from J, the junction contained 3 bases not matched to a gene. Germline V gene data show CDR1 as SGHRS and CDR2 as YFSETQ. The CDR3 DNA follows: TGCGCCAGCAGCAGGGACAGGGAAAATTCACCCCTCCACTTT. Its translation: CASSRDRENSPLHF.

CDR3 residues: CASSLAGQGFSPLHF. The CDR3, as DNA: TGTGCCAGCAGCTTGGCTGGACAGGGGTTTTCACCCCTCCACTTT. The chain is built from TRBV5-5 and TRBJ1-6; TRBD1 matches 9 bases. With V trimmed by 0 bases and J by 9 bases, 4 bases remained unmatched. The CDR3 length is 15 residues. Germline V gives CDR1 SGHKS, CDR2 YYEKEE (reference sequence).

The chain couples TRBV9 to TRBJ2-3; tentatively, D is TRBD2 (6 bases). Germline V lookup: CDR1 SGDLS, CDR2 YYNGEE. V dropped 4 bases and J dropped 4 bases, with 13 bases sitting between them. This CDR3 comprises 14 residues. The CDR3 DNA follows: TGTGCCAGCAGCCCCCGGGGGAGCGCAGATACGCAGTATTTT. Translation gives CASSPRGSADTQYF.

V usage is TRBV29-1 and J usage is TRBJ2-2; D is unresolved. Between the trimmed V and J ends, which lost 5 bases and 6 bases, there was a span of 13 bases. The CDR3 extends over 13 amino acids. The germline gives CDR1 SQVTM, CDR2 ANQGSEA. In nucleotides, the CDR3 is TGCAGCGTTACAGTTTCGGGCCCCGGGGAGCTGTTTTTT. Translation gives CSVTVSGPGELFF.

This clonotype was observed many times. This chain uses TRBV9 with TRBJ2-3; D remains ambiguous. V dropped 0 bases and J dropped 0 bases, with 5 bases sitting between them. The CDR3 has 14 residues. CDR1 SGDLS and CDR2 YYNGEE come from the germline V gene. The CDR3 loop reads CASSVGGSTDTQYF. Here the CDR3 DNA reads TGTGCCAGCAGCGTAGGCGGTAGCACAGATACGCAGTATTTT.

The CDR3 reads CASSLASTYGNTIYF. DNA of the CDR3: TGTGCCAGCAGTTTAGCGTCAACGTATGGAAACACCATATATTTT. The chain couples TRBV6-1 to TRBJ1-3; D gene uncertain. This CDR3 comprises 15 residues. The V end was cut by 5 bases, the J end by 3 bases, with 14 bases between. Germline loops: CDR1 MNHNS, CDR2 SASEGT.

This clonotype was recorded at least ten times. The chain couples TRBV19 to TRBJ2-1; D is perhaps TRBD2 (6 bases). The CDR3 covers 16 residues. With 5 bases removed from V and 6 bases from J, the gap between germline ends came to 20 bases. CDR1 and CDR2 from the germline V gene are LNHDA and SQIVND (reference sequence). CDR3 sequence: CASSSQTPGLRNEQFF. CDR3 nucleotides: TGTGCCAGTAGTTCCCAAACTCCGGGACTCCGCAATGAGCAGTTCTTC. The entire variable domain, with the rest obtained from reference TRBV19 and TRBJ2-1, is as follows: DGGITQSPKYLFRKEGQNVTLSCEQNLNHDAMYWYRQDPGQGLRLIYYSQIVNDFQKGDIAEGYSVSREKKESFPLTVTSAQKNPTAFYLCASSSQTPGLRNEQFFGPGTRLTVL.

The chain is built from TRBV10-3 and TRBJ2-3; TRBD1 is a possible D gene (5 bases). Trimming stripped 3 bases from V and 3 bases from J, with 7 bases between. This CDR3 has 13 residues. The germline CDR1 and CDR2 sequences are ENHRY and SYGVKD. The CDR3 sequence: CAISDKGTDTQYF. CDR3 nucleotides: TGTGCCATCAGTGATAAGGGGACAGATACGCAGTATTTT.

V usage is TRBV5-1 and J usage is TRBJ2-5, with 8 bases lining up with TRBD2. Trimming at V came to 8 bases and at J to 1 base, leaving 28 bases not matched to a gene. The CDR3 extends over 21 amino acids. Looked up from germline, CDR1 is SGHRS and CDR2 is YFSETQ. The CDR3 protein is CASTKSAGGVSSGYFQETQYF. As DNA, the CDR3 is TGCGCCAGTACGAAAAGCGCCGGGGGGGTGTCTAGCGGTTATTTCCAAGAGACCCAGTACTTC. The complete variable domain, with remaining parts taken from reference TRBV5-1 and TRBJ2-5, reads KAGVTQTPRYLIKTRGQQVTLSCSPISGHRSVSWYQQTPGQGLQFLFEYFSETQRNKGNFPGRFSGRQFSNSRSEMNVSTLELGDSALYLCASTKSAGGVSSGYFQETQYFGPGTRLLVL.

The CDR3 DNA is TGCAGTGCTAGAGAGGAAGTGGGAGTGGGTGAGCAGTTCTTC. This translates into CSAREEVGVGEQFF. V usage is TRBV20-1 and J usage is TRBJ2-1; D perhaps matches TRBD2 (5 bases). The length of the CDR3 is 14 residues. The V end was cut by 0 bases, the J end by 9 bases, with 15 bases between. CDR1 and CDR2 (germline): DFQATT, SNEGSKA (reference sequence).

The rearrangement joins TRBV9 to TRBJ2-1, with 10 bases identical to TRBD2. This CDR3 has 14 residues. Germline V gene data show CDR1 as SGDLS and CDR2 as YYNGEE. V shed 6 bases and J 10 bases; nucleotides not matched to a gene: 10. CDR3 DNA: TGTGCCAGCAAGGAAGGAGCGGGAGGGAACGAGCAGTTCTTC. Encoded protein: CASKEGAGGNEQFF.

V usage is TRBV9 and J usage is TRBJ2-1; D is perhaps TRBD1 (5 bases). Germline V gives CDR1 SGDLS, CDR2 YYNGEE. The CDR3 consists of 14 residues. Trimming removed 1 base from V and 8 bases from J, with 13 bases in between. CDR3 loop: CASSVSVQGDEQFF. The CDR3 DNA follows: TGTGCCAGCAGCGTAAGCGTCCAGGGTGATGAGCAGTTCTTC.

The chain joins TRBV20-1 to TRBJ1-2; TRBD1 matches 11 bases. Germline V lookup: CDR1 DFQATT, CDR2 SNEGSKA (reference sequence). CDR3 length: 12 residues. The V and J ends lost 1 base and 8 bases, in that order; junction bases with no gene match: 0. CDR3 sequence (DNA): TGCAGTGCTAGAGGGACAGGGGGCGGCTACACCTTC. Encoded protein: CSARGTGGGYTF.